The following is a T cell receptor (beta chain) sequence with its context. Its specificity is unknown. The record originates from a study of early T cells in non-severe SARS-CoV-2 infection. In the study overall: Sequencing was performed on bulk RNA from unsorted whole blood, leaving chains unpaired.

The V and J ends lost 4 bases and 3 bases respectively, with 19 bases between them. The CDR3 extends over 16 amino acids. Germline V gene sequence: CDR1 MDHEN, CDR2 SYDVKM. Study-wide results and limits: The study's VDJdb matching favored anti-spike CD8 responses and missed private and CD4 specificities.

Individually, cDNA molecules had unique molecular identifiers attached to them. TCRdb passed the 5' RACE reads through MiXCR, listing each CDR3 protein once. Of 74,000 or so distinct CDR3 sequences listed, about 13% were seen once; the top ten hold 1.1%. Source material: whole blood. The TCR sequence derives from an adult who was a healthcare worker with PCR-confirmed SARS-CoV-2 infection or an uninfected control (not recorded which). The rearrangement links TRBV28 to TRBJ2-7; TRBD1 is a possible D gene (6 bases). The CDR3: CASSSEVGTTLYEQYF. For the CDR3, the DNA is TGTGCCAGCAGTTCCGAAGTGGGGACAACCCTCTACGAGCAGTACTTC.